The 30 T cell receptor beta chains reported below all come from one sample, sequenced in a study of a mutant IDH1 vaccine in newly diagnosed glioma. These receptors' targets are unknown. Time point denoted: week 5, during vaccination. The study gave 300 ug of mutant IDH1 20-mer peptide per vaccine dose, with topical imiquimod. Using immunoSEQ multiplex PCR, the repertoire was profiled, and TCRdb retains in-frame clones only, with some absent. The sample yields tens of thousands of clones, 70% to 90% seen once. Sequenced here: PBMCs, sampled from a glioma patient whose treatment included an IDH1 peptide vaccine. The receptor source for this set is a man aged 40-55 years with glioma.

The genes are TRBV18 and TRBJ2-7; D is ambiguous. Germline V gene sequence: CDR1 KGHSH, CDR2 LQKENI. Trimming left V 3 bases short and J 7 bases short, with 10 bases between. This CDR3 has 12 residues. CDR3 residues: CASSPEKSEQYF. The CDR3 DNA reads TGTGCCAGCTCACCGGAAAAGTCGGAGCAGTACTTC.

The chain combines TRBV27 with TRBJ2-2; a possible D gene is TRBD2 (6 bases). Germline loops: CDR1 MNHEY, CDR2 SMNVEV (reference sequence). The CDR3 has 14 residues. Trimming cost V 7 bases and J 6 bases, with 15 bases left between them. The CDR3: CASNRDWPSGELFF. CDR3 sequence (DNA): TGTGCCAGCAATAGGGACTGGCCTTCCGGGGAGCTGTTTTTT.

A single count supports this clone. This chain links TRBV6-5 with TRBJ1-5; D unclear. Germline V CDR1 and CDR2: MNHEY, SVGAGI. The CDR3 sequence is 14 residues long. The V end lost 0 bases, the J end lost 3 bases, and 6 bases lay between the germline ends. CDR3 residues: CASSYSQPNQPQHF. CDR3 DNA: TGTGCCAGCAGTTACTCCCAACCCAATCAGCCCCAGCATTTT.

The rearrangement joins TRBV15 to TRBJ2-1, with TRBD1 matching over 8 bases. The CDR3 is made up of 15 amino acids. CDR1 and CDR2 from the germline V gene are LNHNV and YYDKDF (reference sequence). V shed 1 base, J shed 6 bases, and the junction held 5 bases outside the gene matches. DNA of the CDR3: TGTGCCACCAGCAGAGTAGGCAGGGGGCTCAATGAGCAGTTCTTC. Translation: CATSRVGRGLNEQFF.

The chain employs TRBV9 and TRBJ2-7; 9 bases agree with TRBD2. V shed 3 bases, J shed 5 bases, and the junction held 9 bases outside the gene matches. The length of the CDR3 is 15 residues. Germline V lookup: CDR1 SGDLS, CDR2 YYNGEE. The CDR3 reads CASSGGTSRRDEQYF. CDR3 DNA sequence: TGTGCCAGCAGCGGCGGGACTAGCCGGAGGGACGAGCAGTACTTC.

The genes are TRBV5-1 and TRBJ1-2; 8 bases fit TRBD1. V gave up 3 bases and J gave up 7 bases; unmatched junction bases: 8. The CDR3 spans 14 residues. Germline-derived CDR1 and CDR2 are SGHRS and YFSETQ. The CDR3 is CASSSGQAGPGYTF. CDR3 DNA: TGCGCCAGCAGCTCGGGACAGGCGGGACCTGGCTACACCTTC.

A note on this clone: The sample carries other DNA sequences with the same CDR3. The chain joins TRBV10-3 to TRBJ2-7; D is uncertain. This CDR3 spans 12 amino acids. Deletions cut 3 bases from V and 4 bases from J, with 7 bases between. CDR1 and CDR2 (germline): ENHRY, SYGVKD. CDR3 sequence (DNA): TGTGCCATCAGTGAAAGGGCTTACGAGCAGTACTTC. It encodes CAISERAYEQYF.

The chain links TRBV5-4 to TRBJ2-1; 13 bases align to TRBD2. Germline values: CDR1 SGHNT, CDR2 YYREEE (reference sequence). This CDR3 has 15 residues. Trimming at V came to 4 bases and at J to 8 bases, leaving 6 bases not matched to a gene. The CDR3 nucleotides are TGTGCCAGCAGCCCCGGGACTAGCGGGAATGATGAGCAGTTCTTC. Its protein product is CASSPGTSGNDEQFF.

This clone was recorded once. This chain's CDR3 is CASSRSFLNEKLFF. The CDR3 bases are TGCGCCAGCAGCCGGTCCTTTCTTAATGAAAAACTGTTTTTT. The V call is TRBV5-1, the J call TRBJ1-4; D is uncertain. The CDR3 is 14 residues long. Germline assignment: CDR1 SGHRS and CDR2 YFSETQ. V lost 4 bases, J lost 4 bases, and 11 bases lay in between.

This chain connects TRBV2 to TRBJ1-2, with D possibly TRBD1 on 6 matching bases. V was trimmed by 5 bases and J by 5 bases, leaving 12 bases between them. Germline CDR1 is SNHLY and CDR2 is FYNNEI. CDR3 size: 13 residues. The CDR3 sequence: CASSFDRSYGYTF. DNA for the CDR3: TGTGCCAGCAGTTTCGACAGGTCATATGGCTACACCTTC.

Concerning this clone itself: Within the sample, other DNA sequences also encode this same CDR3. V is TRBV5-1 and J is TRBJ2-3; D gene uncertain. This CDR3 spans 12 amino acids. CDR1 and CDR2 from the germline V gene are SGHRS and YFSETQ. V lost 5 bases to trimming and J lost 2 bases, with 6 bases between them. CDR3 coding DNA: TGCGCCAGCAGTTTCGCCACAGATACGCAGTATTTT. Protein: CASSFATDTQYF. Together with reference TRBV5-1 and TRBJ2-3, the CDR3 gives the full variable domain: KAGVTQTPRYLIKTRGQQVTLSCSPISGHRSVSWYQQTPGQGLQFLFEYFSETQRNKGNFPGRFSGRQFSNSRSEMNVSTLELGDSALYLCASSFATDTQYFGPGTRLTVL.

The chain uses TRBV19 and TRBJ1-1, with 10 nucleotides matching TRBD1. Trimming at V came to 6 bases and at J to 0 bases, leaving 10 bases not matched to a gene. Germline CDR1 LNHDA, CDR2 SQIVND (reference sequence). This CDR3 has 17 amino acids. The CDR3 here is CASSHAGQGIMNTEAFF. CDR3 nucleotide sequence: TGTGCCAGTAGCCACGCGGGACAGGGGATTATGAACACTGAAGCTTTCTTT.

This clone came up once. The gene calls are TRBV7-8 and TRBJ2-7; D is unresolved. The germline V and J ends were trimmed by 1 base and 4 bases, with 8 bases remaining between them. CDR1 and CDR2 from the germline V gene are SGHVS and FQNEAQ. The CDR3 spans 13 residues. CDR3 loop: CASSLERHYEQYF. In DNA, the CDR3 is TGTGCCAGCAGCTTAGAACGCCATTACGAGCAGTACTTC.

The CDR3 coding sequence is TGTGCCAGCAGAGCCCCCAGCAATCAGCCCCAGCATTTT. Amino acids: CASRAPSNQPQHF. This sequence joins TRBV28 and TRBJ1-5, with no clear D. From germline, CDR1 is MDHEN and CDR2 SYDVKM. The V and J ends lost 6 bases and 1 base respectively, with 7 bases between them. The CDR3 extends over 13 amino acids. The full variable domain, with the rest looked up from reference TRBV28 and TRBJ1-5, is DVKVTQSSRYLVKRTGEKVFLECVQDMDHENMFWYRQDPGLGLRLIYFSYDVKMKEKGDIPEGYSVSREKKERFSLILESASTNQTSMYLCASRAPSNQPQHFGDGTRLSIL.

The chain uses TRBV10-3 and TRBJ2-5; 9 bases match TRBD2. Germline CDR1 reads ENHRY; CDR2 reads SYGVKD. The CDR3 loop spans 13 amino acids. J was trimmed by 5 bases and V by 5 bases; bases with no gene match: 3. The CDR3 nucleotides are TGTGCCATCAGTATAGCGGGGGCGGAGACCCAGTACTTC. Translation: CAISIAGAETQYF.

About this clone itself: The junction does not match germline at one end; this may be a read error. The chain recombines TRBV10-1 with TRBJ2-7, with TRBD2 identical over 7 bases. Germline loops: CDR1 WNHNN, CDR2 SYGVQD (reference sequence). This CDR3 has 12 amino acids. Here the CDR3 DNA reads TGCGCCAGCAGGGAGACTAGCCGCCGCAGTCTCTTC. Amino acids: CASRETSRRSLF.

This chain links TRBV7-8 with TRBJ2-7; TRBD1 aligns across 8 bases. The CDR3 totals 12 residues. The germline V gene has CDR1 SGHVS and CDR2 FQNEAQ. The J segment lost 2 bases and the V segment lost 7 bases, leaving 1 base of the junction unmatched. For the CDR3, the DNA is TGTGCCAGCACGACAGGGGCCTACGAGCAGTACTTC. This translates into CASTTGAYEQYF.

The chain combines TRBV5-1 with TRBJ2-5; D perhaps matches TRBD2 (5 bases). Germline loops: CDR1 SGHRS, CDR2 YFSETQ. The CDR3 consists of 15 residues. Deletions cut 0 bases from V and 1 base from J, with 10 bases between. For the CDR3, the DNA is TGCGCCAGCAGCTTGGGCGGGCACCTCCAAGAGACCCAGTACTTC. Its protein product is CASSLGGHLQETQYF.

The chain uses TRBV7-2 and TRBJ2-7; D is unresolved. V lost 3 bases, J lost 7 bases, and 16 bases lay in between. Germline CDR1 is SGHTA and CDR2 is FQGNSA. The CDR3 totals 14 residues. The chain's CDR3 is CASSFEVNFGEQYF. The CDR3 DNA sequence: TGTGCCAGCAGCTTTGAGGTGAATTTTGGGGAGCAGTACTTC.

The CDR3 DNA sequence: TGTGCCAGCAGTGAAGCGACAGGTTCGCGTGAAAAACTGTTTTTT. As protein: CASSEATGSREKLFF. The gene calls are TRBV2 and TRBJ1-4; the D gene is possibly TRBD1 (6 bases). Between the trimmed V and J ends, which lost 0 bases and 7 bases, there was a span of 12 bases. The CDR3 is made up of 15 amino acids. Per the germline V gene, CDR1 is SNHLY and CDR2 is FYNNEI.

The V and J genes are TRBV5-1 and TRBJ2-2, with D unresolved. The germline V and J ends were trimmed by 7 bases and 1 base, with 17 bases remaining between them. Germline assignment: CDR1 SGHRS and CDR2 YFSETQ. The CDR3 totals 16 residues. The CDR3 nucleotides are TGCGCCAGCGGTTCCGAGGCGACCCTGAACACCGGGGAGCTGTTTTTT. Translation gives CASGSEATLNTGELFF.

V gene TRBV18 combines with J gene TRBJ1-1, with 8 positions matching TRBD1. This CDR3 is 12 amino acids long. V was pared by 2 bases and J by 11 bases, with 4 bases of the junction left unmatched. Germline V gives CDR1 KGHSH, CDR2 LQKENI. The CDR3 region is CASSPTTGEAFF. CDR3 bases: TGTGCCAGCTCACCAACGACAGGGGAGGCTTTCTTT.

The chain employs TRBV4-3 and TRBJ2-2; a weak D match, TRBD1 (5 bases). The V gene lost 6 bases and the J gene lost 3 bases, with 5 bases spanning the gap. Germline V gene data show CDR1 as LGHNA and CDR2 as YSLEER. The CDR3 runs 12 residues. CDR3 nucleotide sequence: TGCGCCAGCAGGACAGACACCGGGGAGCTGTTTTTT. Its protein is CASRTDTGELFF.

J is TRBJ2-5 and V is TRBV19, with TRBD1 identical over 8 bases. The germline V gene encodes CDR1 LNHDA and CDR2 SQIVND (reference sequence). J gave up 0 bases and V 2 bases, and 5 bases lay outside the gene matches. The CDR3 runs 16 residues. The DNA of the CDR3 is TGTGCCAGTAGTATAACAGGGGGATCGTACCAAGAGACCCAGTACTTC. It yields the protein CASSITGGSYQETQYF.

This rearrangement joins TRBV11-2 to TRBJ1-1; D is uncertain. Germline lookup yields CDR1 SGHAT and CDR2 FQNNGV. The CDR3 length is 13 residues. V gave up 2 bases and J gave up 0 bases, with 4 bases separating them. The CDR3 sequence is CASSLSLNTEAFF. The CDR3 coding sequence is TGTGCCAGCAGCTTAAGCTTGAACACTGAAGCTTTCTTT.

The chain uses TRBV9 and TRBJ2-4, with D possibly being TRBD2 (5 bases). Germline CDR1 reads SGDLS; CDR2 reads YYNGEE. V dropped 2 bases and J dropped 1 base, with 10 bases sitting between them. The CDR3 is 15 amino acids. The CDR3 bases are TGTGCCAGCAGCGTGTCTAGCATGGCCAAAAACATTCAGTACTTC. Encoded protein: CASSVSSMAKNIQYF.

The rearrangement uses TRBV5-1 and TRBJ1-5; no clear D gene. Trimming left V 0 bases short and J 0 bases short, with 10 bases between. The length of the CDR3 is 16 residues. The germline V gene has CDR1 SGHRS and CDR2 YFSETQ. The CDR3 coding sequence is TGCGCCAGCAGCTTGGATCCTGGGTATAGCAATCAGCCCCAGCATTTT. Translating gives CASSLDPGYSNQPQHF.

The rearrangement uses TRBV5-5 and TRBJ1-5; D is undetermined. Germline lookup yields CDR1 SGHKS and CDR2 YYEKEE (reference sequence). This CDR3 has 13 amino acids. The ends were cut back, 0 bases at V and 11 bases at J, with 12 bases in the middle. CDR3 in amino acids: CASSLVPPEAQHF. The CDR3 bases are TGTGCCAGCAGCTTGGTACCTCCCGAGGCCCAGCATTTT.

This clone was seen once. CDR3 amino acids: CSAHQGNEQYF. Here the CDR3 DNA reads TGCAGTGCTCACCAGGGTAACGAGCAGTACTTC. The rearrangement links TRBV20-1 to TRBJ2-7, with D maybe TRBD1 (5 bases). CDR1 DFQATT and CDR2 SNEGSKA come from the germline V gene (reference sequence). The CDR3 has 11 amino acids. Trimming took off 5 bases at V and 5 bases at J, with 10 bases between the two ends.

The chain joins TRBV29-1 to TRBJ1-5; the D gene is possibly TRBD1 (6 bases). V was shortened by 5 bases and J by 5 bases, with 19 bases between the two germline ends. The CDR3 totals 15 residues. Germline values: CDR1 SQVTM, CDR2 ANQGSEA. CDR3 amino acids: CSVPRPRGKDQPQHF. CDR3 nucleotides: TGCAGCGTTCCCCGCCCCAGGGGTAAGGATCAGCCCCAGCATTTT. Full variable domain (missing parts from reference TRBV29-1 and TRBJ1-5): SAVISQKPSRDICQRGTSLTIQCQVDSQVTMMFWYRQQPGQSLTLIATANQGSEATYESGFVIDKFPISRPNLTFSTLTVSNMSPEDSSIYLCSVPRPRGKDQPQHFGDGTRLSIL.